Each of the 6 T cell receptor beta chains below was sequenced from the same sample in a study of shared clonotypes between healthy human individuals. Only in-frame clones appear in the TCRdb table, and some are missing; sequencing was by immunoSEQ multiplex PCR. The sample contains roughly 2.1 million clones, around 93% of which appear only once. CD45RO-negative CD8 cells positively selected for CCR7 made up the naive population, which excluded terminally differentiated effector memory CD45RA+ cells. Sequencing was performed on naive CD8+ T cells from PBMCs. All receptors derive from a man younger than 30 in good health. Some clones in this sample may be carry-over from other donors' samples.

The chain recombines TRBV4-1 with TRBJ2-7; TRBD1 matches 9 bases. The CDR3 is 15 amino acids. With V trimmed by 2 bases and J by 7 bases, 9 bases remained unmatched. Germline V gene data show CDR1 as MGHRA and CDR2 as YSYEKL. DNA for the CDR3: TGCGCCAGCAGCCAACCGGGACAGGGTTTATGGGAGCAGTACTTC. Its translation is CASSQPGQGLWEQYF.

This clone is a singleton in its sample. The genes are TRBV30 and TRBJ1-4, with D maybe TRBD1 (6 bases). Per germline, CDR1 GTSNPN and CDR2 SVGIG (reference sequence). CDR3 size: 15 residues. V lost 0 bases and J 4 bases, leaving 12 bases between the germline ends. The CDR3 loop reads CAWSVAGARNEKLFF. The CDR3 DNA sequence: TGTGCCTGGAGTGTGGCGGGGGCCCGTAATGAAAAACTGTTTTTT.

The chain recombines TRBV28 with TRBJ2-7; 7 positions match TRBD2. CDR1 is MDHEN and CDR2 is SYDVKM in the germline V gene. The trim removed 5 bases at V and 0 bases at J, leaving 7 bases unmatched. The CDR3 runs to 15 residues. CDR3 DNA: TGTGCCAGCAGTCCTGGGACTACCGCCTCCTACGAGCAGTACTTC. This codes for CASSPGTTASYEQYF.

The chain is built from TRBV6-4 and TRBJ2-2; either TRBD1 or TRBD2 may supply D (5 bases each). Germline CDR1 is MRHNA and CDR2 is SNTAGT. The CDR3 consists of 15 residues. Between the trimmed V and J ends, which lost 3 bases and 1 base, there was a span of 9 bases. The CDR3: CASSESGRNTGELFF. CDR3 coding DNA: TGTGCCAGCAGTGAGTCAGGGAGGAACACCGGGGAGCTGTTTTTT.

The J gene is TRBJ1-1, the V gene TRBV7-8; possible D gene TRBD1, 5 bases. This CDR3 is built from 16 residues. Germline V gene sequence: CDR1 SGHVS, CDR2 FQNEAQ. V lost 2 bases and J 0 bases, leaving 13 bases between the germline ends. The CDR3 spells CASSLLKGRMNTEAFF. The CDR3 DNA is TGTGCCAGCAGCTTATTGAAGGGACGGATGAACACTGAAGCTTTCTTT.

V usage is TRBV7-9 and J usage is TRBJ2-5, with 7 nucleotides matching TRBD1. V was clipped by 6 bases and J by 3 bases; unmatched bases: 4. Germline V gives CDR1 SEHNR, CDR2 FQNEAQ (reference sequence). The CDR3 covers 13 residues. The CDR3 sequence: CASRQGREETQYF. CDR3 DNA sequence: TGTGCCAGCAGACAGGGGCGTGAAGAGACCCAGTACTTC.